One TCR beta chain is described in this entry. This entry belongs to a study of CD8 T cells in Susac syndrome. Trimming cost V 6 bases and J 3 bases, with 24 bases left between them. This CDR3 is 17 amino acids long. FACS was used to enrich TEMRA cells, whereas the CD8+ and CD4+ T cells were obtained by negative isolation. The RNA, about 0.5 to 1 ug, was put through reverse transcription using random hexamers. TCRdb itself ran the immunoSEQ multiplex PCR reads through MiXCR, one entry per CDR3 protein. The table includes under 200,000 distinct CDR3 sequences, approximately 96% detected once. The rearrangement links TRBV12-3 or TRBV12-4 to TRBJ2-7; D unclear. This TCR came from a human donor with multiple sclerosis. The sequencing input was CD8+ T cells from PBMCs. The chain's CDR3 is CASSPAPTSGSFYEQYF. The CDR3, as DNA: TGTGCCAGCAGCCCCGCGCCTACTTCGGGTTCTTTCTACGAGCAGTACTTC.